Presented here are 11 T cell receptor beta chains from one specimen sequenced in a study of technical replicates of blood from a handful of donors. The data were produced by immunoSEQ multiplex PCR, yet TCRdb's version contains in-frame clones alone and is incomplete. The sample lists tens of thousands of clones; around nine tenths were seen once. Material for sequencing was T cells isolated from PBMCs. These receptors all come from a human donor in good health.

The gene calls are TRBV19 and TRBJ1-1, with 7 bases matching TRBD1. The germline V gene has CDR1 LNHDA and CDR2 SQIVND (reference sequence). The J segment lost 4 bases and the V segment lost 5 bases, leaving 4 bases of the junction unmatched. The CDR3 covers 13 residues. The CDR3 bases are TGTGCCAGTAGTTACAGGGGCAGCACTGAAGCTTTCTTT. This sequence encodes CASSYRGSTEAFF.

This clone was seen once. The rearrangement uses TRBV5-5 and TRBJ2-2; D possibly corresponds to TRBD2 (7 bases). The V gene's germline CDR1 is SGHKS and CDR2 YYEKEE (reference sequence). V lost 3 bases and J lost 0, with 9 bases in between. The CDR3 totals 15 residues. CDR3 sequence reads: CASSWGGPNTGELFF. As DNA, the CDR3 is TGTGCCAGCAGCTGGGGGGGCCCGAACACCGGGGAGCTGTTTTTT.

The rearrangement joins TRBV7-9 to TRBJ2-7, with 7 bases matching TRBD2. V shed 3 bases, J shed 5 bases, and the junction held 13 bases outside the gene matches. The germline V gene has CDR1 SEHNR and CDR2 FQNEAQ (reference sequence). The CDR3 extends over 16 amino acids. The CDR3 reads CASSFLWGGREDEQYF. In DNA form, the CDR3 reads TGTGCCAGCAGCTTCCTTTGGGGCGGACGGGAGGACGAGCAGTACTTC.

This chain uses TRBV7-8 with TRBJ2-2; 9 bases are shared with TRBD1. The CDR3 is 14 amino acids. Trimming took 11 bases from V and 6 from J; bases not matched to a gene: 10. Germline-derived CDR1 and CDR2 are SGHVS and FQNEAQ. The CDR3 DNA sequence: TGTGCCTCTAGCGGACAGGGGCGTTCCGGGGAGCTGTTTTTT. Amino acid sequence: CASSGQGRSGELFF.

This clone was counted once. This sequence joins TRBV11-3 and TRBJ1-5; D is ambiguous. Trimming shortened V by 3 bases and J by 6 bases, and 6 bases separated the two germline ends. The germline V gene has CDR1 SGHNT and CDR2 YENEEA. This CDR3 has 12 residues. The CDR3 region has the DNA TGTGCCAGCAGCTTTGGGAGTCAGCCCCAGCATTTT. The encoded protein is CASSFGSQPQHF.

This clone occurred a few times. The chain links TRBV30 to TRBJ1-1; the match to TRBD1 covers 7 bases. The CDR3 extends over 13 amino acids. Per germline, CDR1 GTSNPN and CDR2 SVGIG (reference sequence). Trimming cost V 3 bases and J 3 bases; bases outside gene matches: 4. The CDR3 sequence is CAWRDRWYTEAFF. CDR3 sequence (DNA): TGTGCCTGGAGGGACAGGTGGTACACTGAAGCTTTCTTT.

The chain links TRBV9 to TRBJ2-3; D might be TRBD1 (6 bases). The V end was cut by 0 bases, the J end by 6 bases, with 17 bases between. CDR3 length equals 16 residues. The germline gives CDR1 SGDLS, CDR2 YYNGEE. CDR3 sequence: CASSVAGGAQEDTQYF. In DNA form, the CDR3 reads TGTGCCAGCAGCGTAGCTGGGGGCGCCCAGGAGGATACGCAGTATTTT.

The rearrangement links TRBV7-9 to TRBJ1-1, with 8 bases fitting TRBD1. Germline-derived CDR1 and CDR2 are SEHNR and FQNEAQ (reference sequence). The CDR3 length is 15 residues. V lost 8 bases, J lost 0 bases, and 8 bases stayed unmatched. CDR3 protein: CASGMDRDMNTEAFF. The CDR3 DNA reads as TGTGCCAGCGGCATGGACAGGGACATGAACACTGAAGCTTTCTTT.

The V call is TRBV2, the J call TRBJ1-4; D unresolved. Germline loops: CDR1 SNHLY, CDR2 FYNNEI. CDR3 length: 14 residues. V was shortened by 7 bases and J by 5 bases, with 14 bases between the two germline ends. This CDR3 reads CASTRQPGNEKLFF. CDR3 nucleotides: TGTGCCAGCACCAGGCAACCTGGGAATGAAAAACTGTTTTTT.

This chain uses TRBV25-1 with TRBJ2-7; perhaps TRBD1 as D (5 bases). V was trimmed by 4 bases and J by 6 bases, leaving 10 bases between them. The CDR3 runs to 12 residues. Germline V gives CDR1 MGHDK, CDR2 SYGVNS. CDR3 DNA sequence: TGTGCCAGCAGTGCTGACAGTGGCGAGCAGTACTTC. Protein: CASSADSGEQYF.

The genes are TRBV6-1 and TRBJ1-1; 10 bases are a match to TRBD1. V lost 2 bases to trimming and J lost 5 bases; unmatched junction nucleotides: 5. The CDR3 has 15 residues. Germline V gene data show CDR1 as MNHNS and CDR2 as SASEGT. CDR3 in amino acids: CASSERTGGNTEAFF. CDR3 in DNA: TGTGCCAGCAGTGAAAGGACAGGGGGAAATACTGAAGCTTTCTTT.